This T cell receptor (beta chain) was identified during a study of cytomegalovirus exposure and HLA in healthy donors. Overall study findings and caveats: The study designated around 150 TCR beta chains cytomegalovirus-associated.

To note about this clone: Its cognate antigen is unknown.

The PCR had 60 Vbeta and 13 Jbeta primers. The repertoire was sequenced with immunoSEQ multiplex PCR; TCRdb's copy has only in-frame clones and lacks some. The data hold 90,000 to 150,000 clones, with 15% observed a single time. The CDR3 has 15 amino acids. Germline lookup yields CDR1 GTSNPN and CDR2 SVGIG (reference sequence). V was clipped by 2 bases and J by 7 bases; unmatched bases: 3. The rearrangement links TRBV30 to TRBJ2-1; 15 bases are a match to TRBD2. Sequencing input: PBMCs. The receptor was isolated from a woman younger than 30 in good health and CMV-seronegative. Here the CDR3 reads CAWSIGTSGGNEQFF. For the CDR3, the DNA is TGTGCCTGGAGTATTGGGACTAGCGGGGGGAATGAGCAGTTCTTC.